This TCR beta chain is from a study of blood T cell repertoires in COVID-19. This CDR3 contains 14 residues. Trimming removed 5 bases at V and 0 bases at J, with 12 bases between. Germline V CDR1 and CDR2: SGHKS, YYEKEE (reference sequence). As processed by the authors: How many nucleated cells were present was estimated from reference gene primer amplification. This table comes from immunoSEQ multiplex PCR, and its TCRdb copy is limited to in-frame clones, with some not included. V and J calls and clone size are those listed in that table; D and trimming were worked out from the DNA. The top ten clones hold roughly 5% of a sample with 150,000 to 200,000 clones, 65% to 85% of them seen once. Ages ranged from about 18 to 90 years, with residence in approximately 25 US areas. Grouping used clinical history reported by participants in a survey and questionnaire. In the 2 weeks before study entry, exposed participants met a COVID-19 case, which was PCR-confirmed or clinician-diagnosed.

The specimen was PBMCs or T cells enriched from blood (not recorded which). The chain uses TRBV5-5 and TRBJ2-7; D might be TRBD2 (6 bases). This sequence was found in a man in his 70s who had been exposed to COVID-19. The CDR3 DNA sequence: TGTGCCAGCAGGAGAGACGGGAGCTCCTACGAGCAGTACTTC. It is translated as CASRRDGSSYEQYF.